The present T cell receptor (beta chain) was sequenced within a study of blood T cells in healthy people across ages. Overall study results and limits: Estimates drawn from one million T cells were deemed to understate diversity.

J lost 1 base, V lost 5 bases, and 10 bases had no gene match. There are 16 residues in the CDR3. The germline gives CDR1 SGHNT, CDR2 YENEEA. Details on this clonotype: Antigen: not known.

The second PCR ran about 6 to 11 cycles with a sample-barcoded 5' primer and J-beta primers. Each single sample gave us at least 3 million CDR3-containing paired-end reads. TCRdb used MiXCR to reprocess the 5' RACE reads, holding one entry per CDR3 protein. The sample has 450,000 to 700,000 distinct CDR3 sequences, 25% to 30% seen once. This clonotype originated in a woman in her 70s in good health. The chain has TRBV11-3 and TRBJ2-5; 7 bases match TRBD2. Sequencing used blood. Here the CDR3 reads CASSPRAGETQETQYF. In DNA form, the CDR3 reads TGTGCCAGCAGCCCCCGCGCGGGGGAGACCCAAGAGACCCAGTACTTC. Complete variable domain (other parts from reference TRBV11-3 and TRBJ2-5): EAGVVQSPRYKIIEKKQPVAFWCNPISGHNTLYWYLQNLGQGPELLIRYENEEAVDDSQLPKDRFSAERLKGVDSTLKIQPAELGDSAVYLCASSPRAGETQETQYFGPGTRLLVL.